Sequencing of this T cell receptor beta chain was carried out in a study of response to subunit inactivated influenza vaccine. Overall study results and limits: Authors suggested that a seasonal influenza vaccination recruits few new T cells each time.

The CDR3 is 16 residues long. V was cut by 6 bases and J by 0 bases, with 15 bases left in between. This clonotype was counted ten times or more. Its antigen remains unknown. MiXCR was run by TCRdb on the RT-PCR reads, yielding one entry per CDR3 protein. This table has around 490,000 distinct CDR3 sequences, 7.6% appearing once. The material sequenced was PBMCs from blood, taken roughly 24 months after vaccination. The clonotype was recovered from a man aged 50 to 69 who received an inactivated influenza vaccine. The rearrangement uses TRBV12-3 or TRBV12-4 and TRBJ2-4; a weak D match, TRBD1 (6 bases). DNA of the CDR3: TGTGCCAGCAGCCCGGGACACTCTCTAGCCAAAAACATTCAGTACTTC. Translating gives CASSPGHSLAKNIQYF.